The rows below give T cell receptor beta chains drawn from one sample of a study of T cell responses to AZD1222 COVID-19 vaccine. Method: immunoSEQ multiplex PCR; TCRdb's copy keeps in-frame clones and lacks some. Of around 140,000 clones listed, approximately 90% were seen once; the top ten hold about 3.5%. The sample here was peripheral blood, taken 28 days after the second AZD1222 dose. Source of these receptors: an adult who received the AZD1222 COVID-19 vaccine. Both conserved end residues are part of each CDR3. Clone sizes are given selectively: once, few, many, or a class where the clone is expanded.

-,TRBV30,CAWSADTHSPLHF
-,TRBV7-2,CASSLGGYYGYTF
-,TRBV19,CASTPIGGSYNEQFF
once,TRBV11-2,CASSVGGNYGYTF
-,TRBV18,CASSQGLARHNEQFF
-,TRBV7-9,CASSSPLIASTDTQYF
-,TRBV5-1,CASSWGTGDTGELFF
-,TRBV5-5,CASSLEEGRYGYTF
-,TRBV29-1,CSVEDRVTPGGKQYF
-,TRBV7-8,CASSHRQGAGADTQYF
-,TRBV10-3,CAISGTGASYGYTF
-,TRBV18,CASSPGLTSYNEQFF
-,TRBV9,CASSPRPSAGTDVAFF
-,TRBV2,CASSLGRGDQPQHF
-,TRBV9,CASSVEGAGGNTIYF
few,TRBV24-1,CATSDSGRAPAFF
-,TRBV19,CATMTENYEQYF
-,TRBV21-1,CAGINRTPEETQYF
-,TRBV7-2,CASSPSVRANYGYTF
-,TRBV5-4,CASSSSGTMNTEAFF
-,TRBV18,CASSRNYGSYEQYF
-,TRBV11-2,CASSPAGQGTYEQYF
-,TRBV19,CASQGVAKNIQYF
-,TRBV7-3,CASSFMGTDTQYF
-,TRBV6-6,CASSRGGLRPAGANVLTF
-,TRBV18,CASSQDRGGAGANVLTF
-,TRBV7-9,CASSLVKAQETQYF
-,TRBV28,CASSLRPGGDTQYF
-,TRBV5-5,CASSTQGVKGNTIYF
-,TRBV7-9,CASSLGLAASTDTQYF
-,TRBV21-1,CASSKGGGGFSYNEQFF
-,TRBV4-1,CASSQVGRRASGTEAFF
-,TRBV7-2,CASSFVSGGGTDTQYF
many,TRBV2,CASRGRPERIQYF
-,TRBV4-3,CASSQAARETDTQYF
-,TRBV6-2/TRBV6-3,CASSYVDEKLFF
-,TRBV9,CASSALDVTEKLFF
-,TRBV28,CASSLDLNRGYTF
-,TRBV7-6,CASSLERLAVYNEQFF
-,TRBV18,CASSPPGGENSPLHF
once,TRBV5-4,CASSLAGGIGSGNTIYF
-,TRBV15,CATSIAPLTYNEQFF
-,TRBV5-6,CASSLGRGQNSPLHF
once,TRBV7-9,CASSPRTGVDTDTQYF